Each of the 21 T cell receptor beta chains below was sequenced from the same sample in a study of sequential checkpoint blockade in melanoma. Profiling relied on immunoSEQ multiplex PCR, and the TCRdb table lists in-frame clones only, not all of them. The table records more than 25,000 clones, roughly nine tenths of them present only once. Treatment: randomized to nivolumab then ipilimumab (arm A) or the reverse (arm B). This specimen consisted of CD8+ T cells sorted from blood (inferred from file names), obtained from a patient given nivolumab and ipilimumab in sequence. The receptor source for this set is a human donor with melanoma.

V and J are TRBV7-3 and TRBJ2-1; TRBD2 agrees at 11 bases. CDR1 and CDR2 from the germline V gene are SGHTA and FQGTGA. V shed 6 bases, J shed 2 bases, and the junction held 3 bases outside the gene matches. This CDR3 has 15 amino acids. The CDR3 is CASSLAGGTYNEQFF. In DNA form, the CDR3 reads TGTGCCAGCAGTTTAGCGGGAGGGACCTACAATGAGCAGTTCTTC.

This chain links TRBV27 with TRBJ2-2, with 7 positions matching TRBD2. CDR3 length: 14 amino acids. Looked up from germline, CDR1 is MNHEY and CDR2 is SMNVEV (reference sequence). With 7 bases clipped from V and 5 bases from J, the junction kept 7 bases outside the gene matches. CDR3 loop: CASTMRGGTGELFF. The CDR3 DNA follows: TGTGCCAGCACCATGCGGGGAGGGACCGGGGAGCTGTTTTTT.

V gene TRBV6-5 combines with J gene TRBJ2-3; 7 nucleotides agree with TRBD1. CDR1 and CDR2 (germline): MNHEY, SVGAGI. The J segment lost 5 bases and the V segment lost 3 bases, leaving 5 bases of the junction unmatched. The CDR3 covers 14 residues. CDR3 in DNA: TGTGCCAGCAGTTATACAGGGGATAAAGATACGCAGTATTTT. Protein product: CASSYTGDKDTQYF.

The chain is built from TRBV7-8 and TRBJ2-7; unclear D gene. The germline V and J ends were trimmed by 3 bases and 3 bases, with 9 bases remaining between them. The germline V gene encodes CDR1 SGHVS and CDR2 FQNEAQ. The CDR3 covers 13 residues. The CDR3 sequence: CASSLGTVYEQYF. The DNA for the CDR3 is TGTGCCAGCAGCTTGGGCACGGTCTACGAGCAGTACTTC.

This sequence joins TRBV7-9 and TRBJ2-3; weak D call: TRBD1 (6 bases). V lost 2 bases and J lost 4, with 19 bases in between. This CDR3 comprises 17 residues. In germline, CDR1 is SEHNR, CDR2 FQNEAQ (reference sequence). This CDR3 reads CASSLPLAGTTSDTQYF. DNA for the CDR3: TGTGCCAGCAGCTTACCCCTTGCAGGGACAACGTCAGATACGCAGTATTTT.

The CDR3 region is CASSWGTGGYTF. Written as DNA, the CDR3 is TGCGCCAGCAGCTGGGGGACAGGAGGCTACACCTTC. The rearrangement uses TRBV5-1 and TRBJ1-2, with 8 bases identical to TRBD1. The CDR3 is 12 amino acids. Trimming cost V 3 bases and J 8 bases; bases outside gene matches: 3. CDR1 SGHRS and CDR2 YFSETQ come from the germline V gene.

The CDR3 sequence is CASSQLLAGLNEQFF. The DNA of the CDR3 is TGCGCCAGCAGCCAACTGCTAGCGGGTCTCAATGAGCAGTTCTTC. The gene calls are TRBV4-3 and TRBJ2-1, with TRBD2 matching 8 bases. CDR3 length equals 15 residues. V gave up 2 bases and J gave up 6 bases; unmatched junction bases: 6. The germline gives CDR1 LGHNA, CDR2 YSLEER.

The genes are TRBV27 and TRBJ2-1, with D hard to call. The length of the CDR3 is 13 residues. Germline CDR1 is MNHEY and CDR2 is SMNVEV (reference sequence). Trimming took 3 bases from V and 4 from J, leaving 7 bases between them. The CDR3 nucleotides are TGTGCCAGCAGTTTGACTGATTACAATGAGCAGTTCTTC. It translates to CASSLTDYNEQFF.

The chain employs TRBV7-9 and TRBJ2-1, with TRBD1 matching 8 bases. V was pared by 1 base and J by 0 bases, with 2 bases of the junction left unmatched. This CDR3 comprises 16 residues. From germline, CDR1 is SEHNR and CDR2 FQNEAQ (reference sequence). The CDR3 is CASSLGTGPSYNEQFF. The CDR3 DNA reads TGTGCCAGCAGCTTAGGGACAGGGCCCTCCTACAATGAGCAGTTCTTC.

CDR3 sequence reads: CASTLGTGTYTF. The CDR3 DNA reads TGTGCCAGCACCCTCGGGACAGGGACCTACACCTTC. J is TRBJ1-2 and V is TRBV6-5; 9 bases align to TRBD1. Looked up from germline, CDR1 is MNHEY and CDR2 is SVGAGI. V gave up 7 bases and J gave up 10 bases; unmatched junction bases: 7. The CDR3 totals 12 residues.

The count of this clone is one. The V and J genes are TRBV30 and TRBJ1-2, with D possibly matching TRBD1 (6 bases). The V end was cut by 2 bases, the J end by 0 bases, with 10 bases between. The CDR3 totals 14 residues. The germline gives CDR1 GTSNPN, CDR2 SVGIG (reference sequence). The CDR3 sequence: CAWSRDTANYGYTF. DNA for the CDR3: TGTGCCTGGAGTCGGGACACAGCTAACTATGGCTACACCTTC.

The chain couples TRBV11-2 to TRBJ1-5; 7 positions agree with TRBD1. Germline CDR1 and CDR2: SGHAT and FQNNGV. This CDR3 region has 18 residues. Trimming removed 0 bases from V and 1 base from J; junction bases left unmatched: 9. CDR3 amino acids: CASSLEGRAGGSNQPQHF. The CDR3 DNA reads as TGTGCCAGCAGCTTAGAGGGTCGGGCAGGGGGGAGCAATCAGCCCCAGCATTTT.

This clone was seen once. This rearrangement joins TRBV6-5 to TRBJ2-7; TRBD2 might be the D (6 bases). The CDR3 is made up of 13 amino acids. With 4 bases removed from V and 1 base from J, the gap between germline ends came to 8 bases. From germline, CDR1 is MNHEY and CDR2 SVGAGI. CDR3 amino acids: CASSFGGSYEQYF. The CDR3 DNA reads TGTGCCAGCAGTTTCGGGGGTTCCTACGAGCAGTACTTC.

This clone has only one observation. This chain links TRBV19 with TRBJ2-2, with 7 bases identical to TRBD1. The CDR3 is made up of 15 amino acids. Trimming removed 1 base from V and 6 bases from J; junction bases left unmatched: 5. CDR1 and CDR2 from the germline V gene are LNHDA and SQIVND (reference sequence). In DNA, the CDR3 is TGTGCCAGTAGTATAGGACAGGGTATCTCCGGGGAGCTGTTTTTT. Translation gives CASSIGQGISGELFF.

The chain is built from TRBV20-1 and TRBJ2-1; no firm D call. This CDR3 is 10 amino acids long. Trimming took 5 bases from V and 4 from J, leaving 3 bases between them. Germline CDR1 is DFQATT and CDR2 is SNEGSKA (reference sequence). CDR3 loop: CSAPYNEQFF. The CDR3 coding sequence is TGCAGTGCTCCGTACAATGAGCAGTTCTTC.

The chain carries TRBV28 and TRBJ1-5; tentative D call: TRBD1 (6 bases). V gave up 10 bases and J gave up 0 bases, with 16 bases separating them. This CDR3 is 15 amino acids long. The V gene's germline CDR1 is MDHEN and CDR2 SYDVKM. CDR3 amino acids: CAIITQGYSNQPQHF. CDR3 nucleotides: TGTGCCATCATAACCCAGGGGTATAGCAATCAGCCCCAGCATTTT.

This sequence joins TRBV4-1 and TRBJ1-5; no reliable D call. CDR1 and CDR2 (germline): MGHRA, YSYEKL. The V gene lost 4 bases and the J gene lost 0 bases, with 4 bases spanning the gap. The CDR3 runs to 13 residues. The CDR3 DNA is TGCGCCAGCAGCCTTCTTAGCAATCAGCCCCAGCATTTT. It yields the protein CASSLLSNQPQHF.

The chain carries TRBV29-1 and TRBJ2-1; D gene uncertain. Germline-derived CDR1 and CDR2 are SQVTM and ANQGSEA. Trimming pared 0 bases from V and 4 bases from J, leaving 7 bases between. This CDR3 is 13 amino acids long. The CDR3 spells CSVEEPNYNEQFF. The CDR3 region has the DNA TGCAGCGTTGAAGAACCTAATTACAATGAGCAGTTCTTC.

V usage is TRBV29-1 and J usage is TRBJ2-3; D is undetermined. Trimming left V 5 bases short and J 4 bases short, with 4 bases between. CDR1 and CDR2 from the germline V gene are SQVTM and ANQGSEA. This CDR3 comprises 10 residues. The CDR3 nucleotides read TGCAGCGTTCGGGCAGATACGCAGTATTTT. Residues: CSVRADTQYF.

The CDR3 is CASSVGGKSYEQYF. CDR3 bases: TGTGCCAGCAGCGTAGGCGGGAAGTCGTACGAGCAGTACTTC. The gene calls are TRBV9 and TRBJ2-7; D is possibly TRBD2 (6 bases). Trimming removed 0 bases at V and 4 bases at J, with 11 bases between. This CDR3 has 14 residues. Looked up from germline, CDR1 is SGDLS and CDR2 is YYNGEE.

The chain is built from TRBV4-1 and TRBJ2-3, with 7 bases that match TRBD1. The junction had 10 bases not matched to a gene; V was cut back by 4 bases and J by 0 bases. This CDR3 region has 17 residues. Germline assignment: CDR1 MGHRA and CDR2 YSYEKL. This CDR3 is CASSPRDSATSTDTQYF. The CDR3 DNA sequence: TGCGCCAGCAGCCCACGGGACAGCGCAACTAGCACAGATACGCAGTATTTT.